This TCR beta chain was recovered during a study of cytomegalovirus exposure and HLA in healthy donors. Study-wide findings and caveats: In the 120 validation repertoires, a later analysis found that first-cohort TCR clusters tended to co-occur. The classifier, whose performance was assessed in both the original and validation cohorts, reportedly diagnosed cytomegalovirus status with high specificity and sensitivity. TCR beta chains numbering under 200 were designated cytomegalovirus-associated.

Per germline, CDR1 SNHLY and CDR2 FYNNEI. The CDR3 loop spans 17 amino acids. Losses at the gene ends were 4 bases for V and 0 bases for J; bases not matched to a gene: 11. Separation from the roughly 670-subject first cohort characterized the roughly 120-subject validation cohort, to which the donors belonged. The protocol was immunoSEQ multiplex PCR, while the TCRdb copy is restricted to in-frame clones and leaves out a portion. In the table there are some 120,000 clones, more than 70% of which are singletons. Regarding this clone: What it recognizes is unknown.

The chain carries TRBV2 and TRBJ1-2; TRBD1 matches 7 bases. The sample taken for sequencing was PBMCs. The clonotype originates from a woman younger than 45 in good health and CMV-seronegative. Written as DNA, the CDR3 is TGTGCCAGCAGTGGTGGACAGGAGTATGAGGCTAACTATGGCTACACCTTC. Translated, it gives CASSGGQEYEANYGYTF.